The present T cell receptor beta chain was sequenced within a study of blood T cell repertoires in COVID-19. Overall study context: Samples of COVID-19 (acute and convalescent) were obtained from the United States, Italy and Spain.

This clone was seen a handful of times. This CDR3 is built from 15 residues. The V and J ends lost 3 bases and 7 bases, in that order; junction bases with no gene match: 4. Germline assignment: CDR1 SNHLY and CDR2 FYNNEI. Using immunoSEQ multiplex PCR, the repertoire was profiled, and TCRdb retains in-frame clones only, with some absent. Among fewer than 400,000 clones listed, 92% were seen once. For recovered donors of Cohort 3, there were two negative PCRs, clearance, or symptom resolution. Input material: PBMCs or T cells enriched from blood (not recorded which). The chain carries TRBV2 and TRBJ1-6, with TRBD1 matching over 9 bases. This sequence originates from a young woman who had recovered from COVID-19. Written as DNA, the CDR3 is TGTGCCAGCAGTGAGCTGGGACAGGGAAATTCACCCCTCCACTTT. It is translated as CASSELGQGNSPLHF.